The 2 T cell receptor beta chains below come from one sample, sequenced in a study of beta chain features in type 1 diabetes. Every isolated RNA sample was fully reverse transcribed, so sequencing captured expressed TCRB transcripts. Assay: immunoSEQ multiplex PCR; the TCRdb copy retains only in-frame clones and omits some. The sample has under 550,000 clones, roughly 10% seen once; the top ten hold about 0.042%. Sequenced sample: naive CD4+ T cells from blood. These receptors came from a woman younger than 35 in good health.

V is TRBV11-2 and J is TRBJ1-2, with unresolved D. This CDR3 is built from 16 residues. In germline, CDR1 is SGHAT, CDR2 FQNNGV. Trimming stripped 0 bases from V and 5 bases from J, with 16 bases between. This CDR3 reads CASSLDRAYQSYGYTF. The CDR3 DNA sequence: TGTGCCAGCAGCTTAGATAGGGCATACCAGTCTTATGGCTACACCTTC.

The V gene is TRBV27, the J gene TRBJ2-6; D gene unclear. This CDR3 is built from 16 residues. V was pared by 8 bases and J by 0 bases, with 14 bases between. Germline assignment: CDR1 MNHEY and CDR2 SMNVEV (reference sequence). Written as DNA, the CDR3 is TGTGCCAGCTCGGCAGGCCCAAGCTCTGGGGCCAACGTCCTGACTTTC. It translates to CASSAGPSSGANVLTF.